This TCR beta chain was sequenced during a study of T-cell memory formation after mild COVID-19. V shed 0 bases and J shed 4 bases, with 10 bases lying between them. The CDR3 spans 14 residues. Germline assignment: CDR1 SGDLS and CDR2 YYNGEE. Using constant-segment primers, 5'RACE produced TCR alpha and TCR beta cDNA libraries carrying sample barcodes and UMIs. A single record per CDR3 protein comes from TCRdb applying MiXCR to the 5' RACE reads. This sample has 80,000 to 90,000 distinct CDR3 sequences; approximately 23% occur once, and the top ten carry over 40%. As for this clonotype: Its antigen is currently unknown.

Notes on the study in general: Clones shrinking from day 15 to 85 showed even CD4/CD8 mixes; later expanders tilted CD4+. CM and EM subsets held most contracting CD4+ clones; EMRA held CD8+ ones.

The source material was PBMCs or a T cell subset sorted from them (not recorded which). This chain connects TRBV9 to TRBJ1-2; D is unclear. The clonotype was recovered from a man between 18 and 29 years old who had mild COVID-19 (a few samples of this study predate the infection). Cell type and time point are not known. The CDR3 coding sequence is TGTGCCAGCAGCGTAGGCGCAGATATCTATGGCTACACCTTC. Amino acids: CASSVGADIYGYTF.